The 7 T cell receptor beta chains below were found in one sample sequenced in a study of beta chain features in type 1 diabetes. Since all of the isolated RNA was reverse transcribed, expressed TCRB transcripts were what got sequenced. Repertoires were generated with immunoSEQ multiplex PCR, while TCRdb's copy carries only in-frame clones and drops some. The sample records 250,000 to 350,000 clones, 13% to 15% being singletons. Specimen: central memory CD4+ T cells from blood. These receptors originate from a man aged 25 to 45 in good health.

This clone was observed a few times. The chain has TRBV2 and TRBJ2-5; D may be TRBD2 (6 bases). The end of the DNA is better explained by TRBJ2-7, so the J call may be wrong. Germline lookup yields CDR1 SNHLY and CDR2 FYNNEI. This CDR3 region has 17 residues. The DNA of the CDR3 is TGTGCCAGCAGCGGGCGGAGGGGTAGGACACTCTCCTACGAGCAGTACTTC. It is translated as CASSGRRGRTLSYEQYF.

This clone turned up a few times. This chain's CDR3 is CASSFRLFQGAGEKLFF. The CDR3 coding sequence is TGTGCCAGCAGTTTCAGACTCTTCCAGGGGGCGGGTGAAAAACTGTTTTTT. The rearrangement joins TRBV27 to TRBJ1-4, with 8 bases matching TRBD1. Germline CDR1 MNHEY, CDR2 SMNVEV (reference sequence). V lost 3 bases and J lost 7; bases outside the gene matches: 13. The CDR3 length is 17 residues. The full variable domain, its missing parts supplied by reference TRBV27 and TRBJ1-4, is EAQVTQNPRYLITVTGKKLTVTCSQNMNHEYMSWYRQDPGLGLRQIYYSMNVEVTDKGDVPEGYKVSRKEKRNFPLILESPSPNQTSLYFCASSFRLFQGAGEKLFFGSGTQLSVL.

This clone occurred a few times. The chain recombines TRBV5-6 with TRBJ1-5, with 12 bases fitting TRBD1. This CDR3 comprises 16 residues. Germline V CDR1 and CDR2: SGHDT, YYEEEE. V lost 4 bases, J lost 5 bases, and 7 bases stayed unmatched. In DNA form, the CDR3 reads TGTGCCAGCAGCCGAGGGACAGGGGGCACCGATCAGCCCCAGCATTTT. It encodes CASSRGTGGTDQPQHF.

The rearrangement uses TRBV15 and TRBJ2-3; D is possibly TRBD2 (5 bases). The CDR3 totals 14 residues. CDR1 and CDR2 from the germline V gene are LNHNV and YYDKDF (reference sequence). V was cut by 1 base and J by 2 bases, with 7 bases left in between. CDR3 sequence reads: CATSRGTLTDTQYF. CDR3 nucleotide sequence: TGTGCCACCAGCAGAGGGACTCTCACAGATACGCAGTATTTT.

The chain links TRBV7-2 to TRBJ1-5; 7 nucleotides agree with TRBD1. The CDR3 extends over 15 amino acids. V dropped 4 bases and J dropped 6; count of bases not matched to a gene: 9. Germline-derived CDR1 and CDR2 are SGHTA and FQGNSA. The DNA for the CDR3 is TGTGCCAGCAGCTCAGAGACAGGGCTGGGTCAGCCCCAGCATTTT. Amino acids: CASSSETGLGQPQHF.

The chain has TRBV9 and TRBJ2-7, with 9 bases lining up with TRBD1. Germline V CDR1 and CDR2: SGDLS, YYNGEE. This CDR3 contains 14 residues. The trim removed 5 bases at V and 2 bases at J, leaving 5 bases unmatched. The chain's CDR3 is CASSMGTGTYEQYF. The CDR3, as DNA: TGTGCCAGCAGTATGGGGACAGGGACCTACGAGCAGTACTTC.

This clone was seen more than once but under ten times. CDR3 DNA: TGTGCCAGCAGCTTGCTCTCAGGGTATGGCTACACCTTC. Translation: CASSLLSGYGYTF. The rearrangement joins TRBV5-6 to TRBJ1-2; D possibly corresponds to TRBD1 (5 bases). This CDR3 spans 13 amino acids. Deletions cut 1 base from V and 5 bases from J, with 9 bases between. Germline V CDR1 and CDR2: SGHDT, YYEEEE.